This TCR beta chain was observed in a study of technical replicates of blood from four donors. The CDR3 has 11 amino acids. Trimming took 11 bases from V and 6 from J; bases not matched to a gene: 6. The germline V gene has CDR1 ENHRY and CDR2 SYGVKD. Method: immunoSEQ multiplex PCR; TCRdb's copy keeps in-frame clones and lacks some. The sample holds about 83,000 clones, 92% seen once. The receptor comes from a human donor in good health. The sequencing sample was made of T cells isolated from PBMCs. This chain uses TRBV10-3 with TRBJ1-1; 7 bases fit TRBD1. The CDR3 sequence is CAVRTGAEAFF. The CDR3 nucleotides are TGTGCCGTACGTACAGGGGCTGAAGCTTTCTTT.